These 25 T cell receptor beta chains originate from one sample sequenced in a study of cytomegalovirus exposure and HLA in healthy donors. Use of 60 Vbeta and 13 Jbeta primers characterized the PCR. Generated by immunoSEQ multiplex PCR, the TCRdb table keeps only in-frame clones and is missing some. In the table there are 150,000 to 250,000 clones, around 83% of which are singletons. Sequencing input: PBMCs. The receptors come from a woman in her forties or fifties in good health and CMV-seropositive.

This chain joins TRBV5-8 and TRBJ1-5; weak D call: TRBD1 (5 bases). The V end was cut by 2 bases, the J end by 1 base, with 16 bases between. The germline V gene has CDR1 SGHTS and CDR2 YDEGEE. The CDR3 contains 17 residues. CDR3 amino acids: CASSFGGPGGSNQPQHF. As DNA, the CDR3 is TGTGCCAGCAGCTTTGGGGGACCGGGGGGGAGCAATCAGCCCCAGCATTTT.

The gene calls are TRBV7-3 and TRBJ2-3, with TRBD1 matching 8 bases. Losses at the gene ends were 5 bases for V and 4 bases for J; bases not matched to a gene: 5. In germline, CDR1 is SGHTA, CDR2 FQGTGA. The CDR3 length is 14 residues. CDR3 in amino acids: CASSPGQGPDTQYF. The CDR3 region has the DNA TGTGCCAGCAGCCCCGGACAGGGTCCAGATACGCAGTATTTT.

This rearrangement joins TRBV30 to TRBJ2-4; D perhaps matches TRBD1 (6 bases). The ends were cut back, 3 bases at V and 6 bases at J, with 18 bases in the middle. The CDR3 has 15 residues. Looked up from germline, CDR1 is GTSNPN and CDR2 is SVGIG (reference sequence). The CDR3 sequence is CAWRTGLKKTNIQYF. Here the CDR3 DNA reads TGTGCCTGGAGGACAGGACTGAAAAAGACAAACATTCAGTACTTC.

V usage is TRBV29-1 and J usage is TRBJ1-2; a possible D gene is TRBD1 (6 bases). CDR3 length: 12 amino acids. Trimming removed 2 bases from V and 7 bases from J, with 11 bases in between. CDR1 and CDR2 from the germline V gene are SQVTM and ANQGSEA. The CDR3 sequence is CSVERDTTGYTF. CDR3 DNA: TGCAGCGTTGAACGGGACACGACTGGCTACACCTTC.

The chain links TRBV6-5 to TRBJ1-4; 7 nucleotides agree with TRBD1. After removal of 5 bases from V and 6 bases from J, the junction contained 6 bases not matched to a gene. Germline V gene lookup returns CDR1 MNHEY and CDR2 SVGAGI. The CDR3 is made up of 14 amino acids. The CDR3 sequence: CASSQGQPDEKLFF. As DNA, the CDR3 is TGTGCCAGCAGTCAGGGACAGCCAGATGAAAAACTGTTTTTT.

DNA of the CDR3: TGTGCCAGCAACAGGGACAACCAGCCCCAGCATTTT. Translation gives CASNRDNQPQHF. The chain uses TRBV2 and TRBJ1-5; D possibly corresponds to TRBD1 (6 bases). The CDR3 spans 12 residues. In germline, CDR1 is SNHLY, CDR2 FYNNEI. V lost 7 bases, J lost 7 bases, and 11 bases lay in between.

Comments on this clone: The germline gene is not matched at one end of the junction; a read error may be the cause. This chain joins TRBV5-4 and TRBJ2-6; D might be TRBD1 (5 bases). The CDR3 runs 14 residues. Germline V gene lookup returns CDR1 SGHNT and CDR2 YYREEE (reference sequence). CDR3 DNA: TGTGCCAGCAGCTTGGCCTCTGGGGCCAACGGCCTGACTTTC. The encoded protein is CASSLASGANGLTF.

This clone was counted a few times. The gene calls are TRBV19 and TRBJ1-3; no firm D call. V was trimmed by 2 bases and J by 3 bases, leaving 8 bases between them. The CDR3 covers 14 residues. Germline V CDR1 and CDR2: LNHDA, SQIVND (reference sequence). In DNA, the CDR3 is TGTGCCAGTAGTATATCCGGGTTTGGAAACACCATATATTTT. Protein product: CASSISGFGNTIYF. Looking up the rest from reference TRBV19 and TRBJ1-3 gives the full variable domain: DGGITQSPKYLFRKEGQNVTLSCEQNLNHDAMYWYRQDPGQGLRLIYYSQIVNDFQKGDIAEGYSVSREKKESFPLTVTSAQKNPTAFYLCASSISGFGNTIYFGEGSWLTVV.

A remark on this clone: This specimen includes other DNA sequences encoding the same CDR3. The V and J genes are TRBV7-9 and TRBJ1-2; TRBD1 is a possible D gene (6 bases). Trimming removed 5 bases at V and 7 bases at J, with 17 bases between. The CDR3 is made up of 14 amino acids. Germline CDR1 is SEHNR and CDR2 is FQNEAQ (reference sequence). CDR3 DNA sequence: TGTGCCAGCAGCCCTATGGGGACATCCGGTGGCTACACCTTC. This sequence encodes CASSPMGTSGGYTF.

The chain carries TRBV6-1 and TRBJ2-1, with 11 nucleotides matching TRBD1. Germline CDR1 MNHNS, CDR2 SASEGT. This CDR3 spans 14 amino acids. The junction had 6 bases not matched to a gene; V was cut back by 6 bases and J by 8 bases. CDR3 sequence reads: CASSLDRGPDEQFF. The CDR3 region has the DNA TGTGCCAGCAGCTTGGACAGGGGGCCAGATGAGCAGTTCTTC.

V gene TRBV2 combines with J gene TRBJ1-1; 9 bases fit TRBD1. Trimming at V came to 5 bases and at J to 0 bases, leaving 7 bases not matched to a gene. The germline V gene has CDR1 SNHLY and CDR2 FYNNEI. The CDR3 spans 16 residues. The CDR3 DNA reads TGTGCCAGCAGTTTACAGGGGGCCGTGGTGAACACTGAAGCTTTCTTT. It specifies CASSLQGAVVNTEAFF.

The CDR3 nucleotides read TGCGCCAGCAGCTGGGGACAGGGGACCGGGGAGCTGTTTTTT. Protein product: CASSWGQGTGELFF. This chain joins TRBV5-1 and TRBJ2-2, with 10 bases that match TRBD1. V was pared by 3 bases and J by 5 bases, with 1 base of the junction left unmatched. The germline CDR1 and CDR2 sequences are SGHRS and YFSETQ. There are 14 residues in the CDR3.

The chain uses TRBV9 and TRBJ2-1; 10 bases map to TRBD2. V lost 0 bases and J lost 6; bases outside the gene matches: 6. The CDR3 extends over 16 amino acids. In germline, CDR1 is SGDLS, CDR2 YYNGEE. The CDR3 spells CASSVGASGRSNEQFF. The CDR3 nucleotides are TGTGCCAGCAGCGTAGGGGCTAGCGGGAGAAGCAATGAGCAGTTCTTC.

The chain employs TRBV28 and TRBJ1-1; a weak D match, TRBD1 (5 bases). Germline CDR1 MDHEN, CDR2 SYDVKM. Trimming shortened V by 3 bases and J by 10 bases, and 15 bases separated the two germline ends. There are 13 residues in the CDR3. CDR3 coding DNA: TGTGCCAGCAGTTTTTTCAGGGACGGGGGAGCTTTCTTT. The encoded protein is CASSFFRDGGAFF.

The rearrangement links TRBV5-1 to TRBJ2-7; D is unresolved. With 0 bases removed from V and 2 bases from J, the gap between germline ends came to 15 bases. Germline V gene lookup returns CDR1 SGHRS and CDR2 YFSETQ. This CDR3 contains 16 residues. This chain's CDR3 is CASSLGLPSRPYEQYF. The CDR3 nucleotides read TGCGCCAGCAGCTTGGGTCTCCCAAGCAGGCCCTACGAGCAGTACTTC.

Notes on this clone: This CDR3 fails to terminate in the conserved phenylalanine or tryptophan, so it likely reflects a read error. V and J are TRBV11-3 and TRBJ1-2, with TRBD1 matching over 10 bases. The CDR3 extends over 18 amino acids. Unmatched junction bases numbered 18, after V lost 5 bases and J lost 6 bases. In germline, CDR1 is SGHNT, CDR2 YENEEA. CDR3 in amino acids: CASSPTRGTGEGEDGYTL. The CDR3 nucleotides are TGTGCCAGCAGCCCCACCCGCGGGACAGGGGAGGGCGAGGATGGCTACACCCTC.

The V gene is TRBV29-1, the J gene TRBJ1-1, with 9 nucleotides matching TRBD1. The germline CDR1 and CDR2 sequences are SQVTM and ANQGSEA. The CDR3 extends over 14 amino acids. Unmatched junction bases numbered 7, after V lost 6 bases and J lost 2 bases. The CDR3 here is CSVRDRELNTEAFF. The CDR3 DNA is TGCAGCGTAAGGGACAGGGAGTTAAACACTGAAGCTTTCTTT. Complete variable domain (other parts from reference TRBV29-1 and TRBJ1-1): SAVISQKPSRDICQRGTSLTIQCQVDSQVTMMFWYRQQPGQSLTLIATANQGSEATYESGFVIDKFPISRPNLTFSTLTVSNMSPEDSSIYLCSVRDRELNTEAFFGQGTRLTVV.

The chain is built from TRBV6-5 and TRBJ1-4, with unresolved D. The CDR3 covers 15 residues. The germline CDR1 and CDR2 sequences are MNHEY and SVGAGI. The V end was cut by 5 bases, the J end by 5 bases, with 15 bases between. The CDR3, as DNA: TGTGCCAGCAGTCCCCTGGGCAATGGAAATGAAAAACTGTTTTTT. As protein: CASSPLGNGNEKLFF.

This clone was counted only a few times. The sample carries other DNA sequences with the same CDR3. The V call is TRBV28, the J call TRBJ2-7; D perhaps matches TRBD1 (5 bases). Deletions cut 3 bases from V and 2 bases from J, with 8 bases between. The CDR3 consists of 13 residues. Germline CDR1 is MDHEN and CDR2 is SYDVKM. CDR3: CASSLTEPYEQYF. The CDR3 region has the DNA TGTGCCAGCAGTTTGACAGAACCCTACGAGCAGTACTTC.

The chain recombines TRBV6-1 with TRBJ1-2; 7 nucleotides agree with TRBD1. Trimming at V came to 3 bases and at J to 0 bases, leaving 7 bases not matched to a gene. The CDR3 runs to 16 residues. Per germline, CDR1 MNHNS and CDR2 SASEGT. The CDR3 DNA follows: TGTGCCAGCAGTGATGGACCGGGGACAGCTAACTATGGCTACACCTTC. Its protein is CASSDGPGTANYGYTF.

This clone was counted a few times. The J gene is TRBJ2-5, the V gene TRBV28; D is unresolved. The V end was cut by 4 bases, the J end by 3 bases, with 3 bases between. CDR3 size: 11 residues. From germline, CDR1 is MDHEN and CDR2 SYDVKM. The CDR3, as DNA: TGTGCCAGCAGTTCAGAAGAGACCCAGTACTTC. Translation gives CASSSEETQYF.

The genes are TRBV5-1 and TRBJ1-1; a weak D match, TRBD1 (5 bases). V was cut by 1 base and J by 2 bases, with 9 bases left in between. This CDR3 is 14 amino acids long. Germline loops: CDR1 SGHRS, CDR2 YFSETQ. CDR3 loop: CASSLQTANTEAFF. As DNA, the CDR3 is TGCGCCAGCAGCTTGCAGACAGCCAACACTGAAGCTTTCTTT.

This clone is a singleton in its sample. The chain combines TRBV18 with TRBJ1-4, with a weak D call TRBD1 (5 bases). Germline CDR1 KGHSH, CDR2 LQKENI. CDR3 length: 15 residues. V was cut by 4 bases and J by 1 base, with 10 bases left in between. CDR3 in DNA: TGTGCCAGCTCACAGGGGTACGGAACTAATGAAAAACTGTTTTTT. This translates into CASSQGYGTNEKLFF.

The V and J genes are TRBV10-3 and TRBJ1-2, with 8 nucleotides matching TRBD1. Germline lookup yields CDR1 ENHRY and CDR2 SYGVKD. This CDR3 is built from 12 residues. V shed 8 bases and J 8 bases; nucleotides not matched to a gene: 7. The CDR3 sequence is CAIDQGARGYTF. The CDR3 DNA is TGTGCCATCGACCAGGGGGCGAGAGGCTACACCTTC.

This clone showed up just once. J is TRBJ2-1 and V is TRBV5-6; 7 positions match TRBD1. V was pared by 4 bases and J by 8 bases, with 18 bases of the junction left unmatched. The CDR3 has 17 amino acids. CDR1 SGHDT and CDR2 YYEEEE come from the germline V gene. The CDR3 region is CASSLVSGSGGSDEQFF. The CDR3 DNA is TGTGCCAGCAGCCTCGTTTCCGGGTCAGGGGGATCGGATGAGCAGTTCTTC.